This T cell receptor beta chain originates from a study of T cell changes during pregnancy in multiple sclerosis. This table comes from immunoSEQ multiplex PCR, and its TCRdb copy is limited to in-frame clones, with some not included. The sample lists over 12,000 clones, roughly 85% occurring once. The sample consisted of CD8+ T cells from peripheral blood mononuclear cells, taken in the first trimester of pregnancy. This clonotype originated in a female donor with multiple sclerosis, enrolled in a pregnancy study.

CDR3 in amino acids: CASSDSGTGGDTQYF. For the CDR3, the DNA is TGTGCCAGCAGTGACTCCGGGACAGGGGGCGATACGCAGTATTTT. The gene calls are TRBV6-4 and TRBJ2-3, with 12 bases that match TRBD1. The CDR3 has 15 amino acids. V was clipped by 0 bases and J by 6 bases; unmatched bases: 1. Germline CDR1 is MRHNA and CDR2 is SNTAGT.